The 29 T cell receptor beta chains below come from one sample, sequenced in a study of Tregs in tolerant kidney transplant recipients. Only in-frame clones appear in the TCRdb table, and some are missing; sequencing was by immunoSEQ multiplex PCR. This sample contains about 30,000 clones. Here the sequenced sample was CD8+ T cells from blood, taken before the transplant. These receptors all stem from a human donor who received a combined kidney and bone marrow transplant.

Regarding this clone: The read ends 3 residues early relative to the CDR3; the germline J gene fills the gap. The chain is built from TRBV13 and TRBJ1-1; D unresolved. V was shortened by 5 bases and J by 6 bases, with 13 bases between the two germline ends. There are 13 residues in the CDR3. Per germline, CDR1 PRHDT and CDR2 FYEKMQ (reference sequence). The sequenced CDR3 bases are TGTGCCAGCAGCGCCGCGGGTCGCCCTGAA. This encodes CASSAAGRPE. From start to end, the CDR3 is CASSAAGRPEAFF.

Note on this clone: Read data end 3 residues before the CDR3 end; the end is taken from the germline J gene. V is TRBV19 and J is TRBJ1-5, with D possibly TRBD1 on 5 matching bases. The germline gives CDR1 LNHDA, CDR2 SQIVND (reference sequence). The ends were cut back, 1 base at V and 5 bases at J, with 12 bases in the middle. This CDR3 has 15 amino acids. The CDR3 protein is CASSIVPGLHQPQHF. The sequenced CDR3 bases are TGTGCCAGTAGTATAGTCCCGGGACTACATCAGCCC. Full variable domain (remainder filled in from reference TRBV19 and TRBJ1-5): DGGITQSPKYLFRKEGQNVTLSCEQNLNHDAMYWYRQDPGQGLRLIYYSQIVNDFQKGDIAEGYSVSREKKESFPLTVTSAQKNPTAFYLCASSIVPGLHQPQHFGDGTRLSIL.

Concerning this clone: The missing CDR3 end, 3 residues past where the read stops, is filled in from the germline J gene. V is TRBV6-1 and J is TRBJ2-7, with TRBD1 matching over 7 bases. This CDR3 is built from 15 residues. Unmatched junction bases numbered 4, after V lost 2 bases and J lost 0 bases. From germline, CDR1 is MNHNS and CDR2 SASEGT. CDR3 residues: CASSENPGGSYEQYF. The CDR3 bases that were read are TGTGCCAGCAGTGAAAATCCAGGGGGCTCCTACGAG.

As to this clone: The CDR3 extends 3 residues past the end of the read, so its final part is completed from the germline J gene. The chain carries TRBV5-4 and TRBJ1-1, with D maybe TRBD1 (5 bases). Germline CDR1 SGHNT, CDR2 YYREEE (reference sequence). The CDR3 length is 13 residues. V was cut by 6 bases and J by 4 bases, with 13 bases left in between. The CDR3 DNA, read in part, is TGTGCCAGCATCGAGTGGGGGGTCACTGAA. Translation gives CASIEWGVTE. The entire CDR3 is CASIEWGVTEAFF. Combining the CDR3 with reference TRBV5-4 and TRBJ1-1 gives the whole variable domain ETGVTQSPTHLIKTRGQQVTLRCSSQSGHNTVSWYQQALGQGPQFIFQYYREEENGRGNFPPRFSGLQFPNYSSELNVNALELDDSALYLCASIEWGVTEAFFGQGTRLTVV.

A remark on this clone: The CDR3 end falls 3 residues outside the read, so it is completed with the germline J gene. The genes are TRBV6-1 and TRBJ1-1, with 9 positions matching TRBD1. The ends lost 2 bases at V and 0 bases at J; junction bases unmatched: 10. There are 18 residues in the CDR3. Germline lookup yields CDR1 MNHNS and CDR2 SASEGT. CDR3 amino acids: CASSEPGQGIGVNTEAFF. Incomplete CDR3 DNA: TGTGCCAGCAGTGAACCGGGACAGGGAATTGGGGTGAACACTGAA.

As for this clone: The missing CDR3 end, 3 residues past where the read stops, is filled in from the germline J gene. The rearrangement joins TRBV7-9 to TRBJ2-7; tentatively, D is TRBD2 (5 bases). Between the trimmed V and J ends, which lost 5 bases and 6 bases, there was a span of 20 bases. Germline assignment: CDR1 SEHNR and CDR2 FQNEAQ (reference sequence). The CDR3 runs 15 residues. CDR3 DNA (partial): TGTGCCAGCAGCCCTCCCCCAGGACTTTCTCCCGAG. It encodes CASSPPPGLSPE. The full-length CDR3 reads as CASSPPPGLSPEQYF.

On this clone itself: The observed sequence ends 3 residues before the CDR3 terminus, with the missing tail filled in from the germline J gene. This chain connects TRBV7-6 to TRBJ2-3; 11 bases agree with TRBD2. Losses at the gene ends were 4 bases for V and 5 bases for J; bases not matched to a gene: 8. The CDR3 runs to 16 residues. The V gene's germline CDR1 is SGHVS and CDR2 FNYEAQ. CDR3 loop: CASSSVAGGQVDTQYF. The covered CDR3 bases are TGTGCCAGCAGCTCTGTAGCGGGAGGGCAAGTAGATACG. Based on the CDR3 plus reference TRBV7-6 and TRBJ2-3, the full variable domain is GAGVSQSPRYKVTKRGQDVALRCDPISGHVSLYWYRQALGQGPEFLTYFNYEAQQDKSGLPNDRFSAERPEGSISTLTIQRTEQRDSAMYRCASSSVAGGQVDTQYFGPGTRLTVL.

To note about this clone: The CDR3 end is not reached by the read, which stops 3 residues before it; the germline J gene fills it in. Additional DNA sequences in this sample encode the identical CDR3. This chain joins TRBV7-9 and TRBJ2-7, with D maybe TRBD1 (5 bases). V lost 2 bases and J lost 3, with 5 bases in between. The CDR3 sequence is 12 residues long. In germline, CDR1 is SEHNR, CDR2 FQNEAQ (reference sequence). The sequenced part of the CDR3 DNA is TGTGCCAGCAGCTTACAGGGCTACGAG. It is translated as CASSLQGYE. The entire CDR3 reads CASSLQGYEQYF.

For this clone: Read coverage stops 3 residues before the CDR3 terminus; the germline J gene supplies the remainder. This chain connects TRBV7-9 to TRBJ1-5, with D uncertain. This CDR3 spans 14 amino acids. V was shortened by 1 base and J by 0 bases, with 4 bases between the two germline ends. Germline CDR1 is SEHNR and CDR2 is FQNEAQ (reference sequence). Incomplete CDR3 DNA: TGTGCCAGCAGCTTAGAGCTTAGCAATCAGCCC. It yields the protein CASSLELSNQP. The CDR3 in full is CASSLELSNQPQHF. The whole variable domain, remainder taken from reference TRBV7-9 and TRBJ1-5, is DTGVSQNPRHKITKRGQNVTFRCDPISEHNRLYWYRQTLGQGPEFLTYFQNEAQLEKSRLLSDRFSAERPKGSFSTLEIQRTEQGDSAMYLCASSLELSNQPQHFGDGTRLSIL.

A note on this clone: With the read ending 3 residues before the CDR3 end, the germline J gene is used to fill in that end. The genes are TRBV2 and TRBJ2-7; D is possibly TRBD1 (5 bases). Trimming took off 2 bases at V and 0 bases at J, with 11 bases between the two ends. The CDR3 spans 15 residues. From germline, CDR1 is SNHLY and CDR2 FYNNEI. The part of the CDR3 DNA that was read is TGTGCCAGCAGTGAAACTGGGGCCATCTCCTACGAG. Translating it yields CASSETGAISYE. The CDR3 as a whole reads CASSETGAISYEQYF.

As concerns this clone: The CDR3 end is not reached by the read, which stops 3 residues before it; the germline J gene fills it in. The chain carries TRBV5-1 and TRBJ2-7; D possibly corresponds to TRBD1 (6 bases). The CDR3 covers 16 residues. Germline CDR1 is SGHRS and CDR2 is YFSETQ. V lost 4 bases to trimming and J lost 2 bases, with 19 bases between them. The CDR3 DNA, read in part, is TGCGCCAGCAGCCCCTATACAGGGTTGGATACCTACGAG. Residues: CASSPYTGLDTYE. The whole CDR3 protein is CASSPYTGLDTYEQYF.

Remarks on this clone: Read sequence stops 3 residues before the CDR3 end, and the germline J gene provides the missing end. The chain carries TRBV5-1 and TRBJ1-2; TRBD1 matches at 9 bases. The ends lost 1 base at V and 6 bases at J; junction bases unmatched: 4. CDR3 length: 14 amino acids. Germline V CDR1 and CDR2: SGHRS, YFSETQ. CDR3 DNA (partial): TGCGCCAGCAGCTTGTTGGACAGGGGTAATGGC. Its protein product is CASSLLDRGNG. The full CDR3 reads CASSLLDRGNGYTF. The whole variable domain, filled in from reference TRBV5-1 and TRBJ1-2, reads KAGVTQTPRYLIKTRGQQVTLSCSPISGHRSVSWYQQTPGQGLQFLFEYFSETQRNKGNFPGRFSGRQFSNSRSEMNVSTLELGDSALYLCASSLLDRGNGYTFGSGTRLTVV.

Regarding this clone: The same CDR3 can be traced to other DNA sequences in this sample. The sequenced CDR3 bases are TGTGCCAGTAGTGTAGGGACAGGGAGCTCCTACGAG. This encodes CASSVGTGSSYE. The whole CDR3 region reads CASSVGTGSSYEQYF. The chain is built from TRBV19 and TRBJ2-7; 9 bases agree with TRBD1. The sequence runs out 3 residues before the end of the CDR3; the remainder is reconstructed from the germline J gene. Germline V gene data show CDR1 as LNHDA and CDR2 as SQIVND (reference sequence). The V and J ends lost 5 bases and 0 bases, in that order; junction bases with no gene match: 5. The CDR3 spans 15 residues.

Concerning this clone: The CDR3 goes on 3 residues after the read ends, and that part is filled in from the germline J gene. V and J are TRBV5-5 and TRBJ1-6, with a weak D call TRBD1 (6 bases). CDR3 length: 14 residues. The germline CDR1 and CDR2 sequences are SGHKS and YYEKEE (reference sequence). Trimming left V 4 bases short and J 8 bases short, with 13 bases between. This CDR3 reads CASSAVQGYSPLHF. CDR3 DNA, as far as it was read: TGTGCCAGCAGCGCGGTACAGGGTTATTCACCC. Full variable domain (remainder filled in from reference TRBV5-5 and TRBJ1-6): DAGVTQSPTHLIKTRGQQVTLRCSPISGHKSVSWYQQVLGQGPQFIFQYYEKEERGRGNFPDRFSARQFPNYSSELNVNALLLGDSALYLCASSAVQGYSPLHFGNGTRLTVT.

The CDR3 loop reads CANPVTESTDTQYF. The covered CDR3 bases are TGTGCCAACCCAGTGACAGAAAGCACAGATACG. V and J are TRBV6-7 and TRBJ2-3, with TRBD1 as a possible D gene (5 bases). Sequencing ends 3 residues short of the CDR3 end; the germline J gene provides the rest. TRBV6-7 is assigned to the ORF class and has an uncertain function. This CDR3 is built from 14 residues. With 10 bases removed from V and 0 bases from J, the gap between germline ends came to 14 bases.

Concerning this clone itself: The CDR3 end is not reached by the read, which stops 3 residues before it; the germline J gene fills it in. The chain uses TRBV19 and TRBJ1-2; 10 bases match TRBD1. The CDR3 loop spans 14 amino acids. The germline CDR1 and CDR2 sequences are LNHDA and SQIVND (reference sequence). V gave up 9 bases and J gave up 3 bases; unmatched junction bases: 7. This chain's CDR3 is CASSPGTGDYGYTF. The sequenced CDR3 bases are TGTGCCAGCAGTCCCGGGACAGGGGACTATGGC.

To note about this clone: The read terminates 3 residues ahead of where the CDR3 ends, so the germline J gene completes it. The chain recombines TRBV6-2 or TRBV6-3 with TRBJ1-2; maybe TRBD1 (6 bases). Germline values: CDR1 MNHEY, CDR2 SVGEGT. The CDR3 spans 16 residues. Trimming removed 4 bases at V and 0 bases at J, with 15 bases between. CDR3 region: CASSSLRTEANYGYTF. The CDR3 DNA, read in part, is TGTGCCAGCAGTTCCCTACGGACAGAAGCTAACTATGGC.

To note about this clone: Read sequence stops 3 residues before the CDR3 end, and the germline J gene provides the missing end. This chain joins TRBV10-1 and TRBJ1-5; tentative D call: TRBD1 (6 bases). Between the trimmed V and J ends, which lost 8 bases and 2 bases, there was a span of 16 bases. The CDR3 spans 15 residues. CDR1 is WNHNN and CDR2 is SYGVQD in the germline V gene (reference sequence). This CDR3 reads CASPRGARGNQPQHF. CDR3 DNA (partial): TGCGCCAGCCCGCGGGGGGCCCGAGGCAATCAGCCC.

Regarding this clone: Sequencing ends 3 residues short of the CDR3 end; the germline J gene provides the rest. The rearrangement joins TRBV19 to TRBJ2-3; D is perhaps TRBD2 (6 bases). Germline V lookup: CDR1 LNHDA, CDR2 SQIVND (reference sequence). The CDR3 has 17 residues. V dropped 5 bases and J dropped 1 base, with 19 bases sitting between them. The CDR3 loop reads CASSLGDSVGRTDTQYF. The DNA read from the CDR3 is TGTGCCAGTAGTTTAGGGGACTCAGTGGGACGCACAGATACG.

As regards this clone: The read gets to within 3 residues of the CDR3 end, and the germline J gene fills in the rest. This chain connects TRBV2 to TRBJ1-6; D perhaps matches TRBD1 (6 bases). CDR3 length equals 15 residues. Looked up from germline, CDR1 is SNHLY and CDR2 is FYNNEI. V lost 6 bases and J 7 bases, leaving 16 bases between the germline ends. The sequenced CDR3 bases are TGTGCCAGCAGCGACTTATATGGGACAAATTCACCC. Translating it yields CASSDLYGTNSP. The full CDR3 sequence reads CASSDLYGTNSPLHF. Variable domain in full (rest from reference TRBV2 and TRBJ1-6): EPEVTQTPSHQVTQMGQEVILRCVPISNHLYFYWYRQILGQKVEFLVSFYNNEISEKSEIFDDQFSVERPDGSNFTLKIRSTKLEDSAMYFCASSDLYGTNSPLHFGNGTRLTVT.

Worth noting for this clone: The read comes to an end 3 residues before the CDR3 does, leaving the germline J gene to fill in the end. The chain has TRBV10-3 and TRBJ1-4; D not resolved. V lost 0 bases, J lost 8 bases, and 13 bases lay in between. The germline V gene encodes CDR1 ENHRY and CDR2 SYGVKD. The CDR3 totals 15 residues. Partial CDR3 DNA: TGTGCCATCAGTGAGTCGAAACTCTCGGGGGAAAAA. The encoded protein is CAISESKLSGEK. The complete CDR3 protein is CAISESKLSGEKLFF.

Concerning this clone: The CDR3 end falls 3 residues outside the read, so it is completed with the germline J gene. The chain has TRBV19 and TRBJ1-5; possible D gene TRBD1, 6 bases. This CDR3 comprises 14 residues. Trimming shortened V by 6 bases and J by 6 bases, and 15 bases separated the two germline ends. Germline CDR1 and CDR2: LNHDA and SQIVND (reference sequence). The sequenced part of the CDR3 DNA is TGTGCCAGTAGCTTAGGGGGTTTGGGTCAGCCC. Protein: CASSLGGLGQP. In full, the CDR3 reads CASSLGGLGQPQHF.

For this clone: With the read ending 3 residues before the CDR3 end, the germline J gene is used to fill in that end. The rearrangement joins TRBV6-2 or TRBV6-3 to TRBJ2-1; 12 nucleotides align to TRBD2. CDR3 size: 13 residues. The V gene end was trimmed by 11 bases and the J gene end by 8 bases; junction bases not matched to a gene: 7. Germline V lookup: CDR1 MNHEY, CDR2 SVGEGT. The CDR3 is CAASTSGRYEQFF. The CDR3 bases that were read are TGTGCCGCAAGCACTAGCGGGAGGTATGAG.

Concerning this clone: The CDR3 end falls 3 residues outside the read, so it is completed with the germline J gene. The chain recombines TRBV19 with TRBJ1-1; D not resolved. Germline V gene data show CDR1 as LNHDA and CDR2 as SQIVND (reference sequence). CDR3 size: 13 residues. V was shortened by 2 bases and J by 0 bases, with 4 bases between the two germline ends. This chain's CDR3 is CASSISLNTEAFF. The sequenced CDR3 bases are TGTGCCAGTAGTATATCTTTGAACACTGAA.

The part of the CDR3 DNA that was read is TGTGCCAGCAGTGCTACCAGGGAGTTCACCGGGGAG. Its protein is CASSATREFTGE. From start to end, the CDR3 is CASSATREFTGELFF. This chain connects TRBV6-1 to TRBJ2-2; the D call may be TRBD1 or TRBD2 (5 bases each). Read sequence stops 3 residues before the CDR3 end, and the germline J gene provides the missing end. From germline, CDR1 is MNHNS and CDR2 SASEGT. This CDR3 is built from 15 residues. Trimming took 4 bases from V and 4 from J, leaving 13 bases between them.

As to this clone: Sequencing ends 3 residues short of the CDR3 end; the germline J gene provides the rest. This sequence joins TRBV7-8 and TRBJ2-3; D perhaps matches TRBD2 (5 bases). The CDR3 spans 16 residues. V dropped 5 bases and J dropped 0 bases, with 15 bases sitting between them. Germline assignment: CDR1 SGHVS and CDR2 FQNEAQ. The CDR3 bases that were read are TGTGCCAGCAGCCCATTTACCGGACTGAGCACAGATACG. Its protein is CASSPFTGLSTDT. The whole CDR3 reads CASSPFTGLSTDTQYF.

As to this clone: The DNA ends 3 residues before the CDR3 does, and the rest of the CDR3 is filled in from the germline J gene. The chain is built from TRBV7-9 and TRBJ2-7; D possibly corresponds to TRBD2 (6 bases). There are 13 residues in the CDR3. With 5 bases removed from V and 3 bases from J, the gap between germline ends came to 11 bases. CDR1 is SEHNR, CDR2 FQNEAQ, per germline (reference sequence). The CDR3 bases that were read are TGTGCCAGCAGCGTCTTGGACTACTACGAG. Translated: CASSVLDYYE. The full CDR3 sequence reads CASSVLDYYEQYF. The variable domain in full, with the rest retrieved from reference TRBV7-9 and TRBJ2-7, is DTGVSQNPRHKITKRGQNVTFRCDPISEHNRLYWYRQTLGQGPEFLTYFQNEAQLEKSRLLSDRFSAERPKGSFSTLEIQRTEQGDSAMYLCASSVLDYYEQYFGPGTRLTVT.

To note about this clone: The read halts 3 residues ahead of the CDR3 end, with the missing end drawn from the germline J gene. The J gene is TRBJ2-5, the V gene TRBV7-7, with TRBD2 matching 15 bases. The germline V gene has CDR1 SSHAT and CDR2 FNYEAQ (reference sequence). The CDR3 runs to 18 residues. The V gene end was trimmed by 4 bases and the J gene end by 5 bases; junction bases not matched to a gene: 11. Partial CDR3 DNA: TGTGCCAGCAGCTCAAACCCAGGACTAGCGGGGGGGAGGGAGACC. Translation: CASSSNPGLAGGRET. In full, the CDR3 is CASSSNPGLAGGRETQYF. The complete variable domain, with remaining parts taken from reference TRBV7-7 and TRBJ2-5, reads GAGVSQSPRYKVTKRGQDVTLRCDPISSHATLYWYQQALGQGPEFLTYFNYEAQPDKSGLPSDRFSAERPEGSISTLTIQRTEQRDSAMYRCASSSNPGLAGGRETQYFGPGTRLLVL.

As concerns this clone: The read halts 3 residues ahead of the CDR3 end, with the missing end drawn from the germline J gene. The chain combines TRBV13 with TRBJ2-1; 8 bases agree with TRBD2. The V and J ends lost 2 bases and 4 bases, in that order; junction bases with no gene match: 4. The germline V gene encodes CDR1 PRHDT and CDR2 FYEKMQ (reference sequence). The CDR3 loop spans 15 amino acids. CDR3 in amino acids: CASSLSASGYNEQFF. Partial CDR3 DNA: TGTGCCAGCAGCTTATCGGCTAGCGGGTACAATGAG.